A selection of T cell receptor beta chains follows, all from one sample in a study of blood T cell repertoires in COVID-19. Assay used: immunoSEQ multiplex PCR; TCRdb lists only in-frame clones, some missing. The table has about 480,000 clones, around 87% seen once. Source material: PBMCs or T cells enriched from blood (not recorded which). The receptors shown here come from a woman aged 40 to 50 who had recovered from COVID-19. Both conserved end residues are part of each CDR3. A D gene is named only where the DNA matches it firmly. Some rows mark clone size as missing; the rest say once, few, many or name a class of expanded clone.

v_gene	d_gene	abundance	len	j_gene	CDR3nt	CDR3aa
TRBV4-3	TRBD2	NA	15	TRBJ2-5	TGCGCCAGCAGCCAAGATCGGGAGGGCGGGGAGACCCAGTACTTC	CASSQDREGGETQYF
TRBV2	TRBD2	NA	15	TRBJ2-2	TGTGCCAGCAGTGGACTAGCGGGCAGCACCGGGGAGCTGTTTTTT	CASSGLAGSTGELFF
TRBV19	NA	NA	13	TRBJ1-4	TGTGCCAGTGCTACAGGGTCTAATGAAAAACTGTTTTTT	CASATGSNEKLFF
TRBV2	TRBD2	NA	16	TRBJ2-7	TGTGCCAGCGGGGGGACTAGCGGGAGTAAAGACTACGAGCAGTACTTC	CASGGTSGSKDYEQYF
TRBV9	NA	NA	14	TRBJ2-7	TGTGCCAGCAGCGGAAGGACAGAGTCCTACGAGCAGTACTTC	CASSGRTESYEQYF
TRBV11-2	TRBD2	NA	13	TRBJ2-1	TGTGCCAGCAGCTTCGGGACTAAAAATGAGCAGTTCTTC	CASSFGTKNEQFF
TRBV7-2	TRBD1	NA	14	TRBJ1-1	TGTGCCAGCAGCACACAGGGGAGGAACACTGAAGCTTTCTTT	CASSTQGRNTEAFF
TRBV2	NA	NA	13	TRBJ1-2	TGTGCCAGCAGTGAGGGGCCAACGTATGGCTACACCTTC	CASSEGPTYGYTF
TRBV20-1	TRBD2	NA	17	TRBJ2-7	TGCAGTGCTAGTGTTTTCCCGCGGGAGGGCCTTTCCTACGAGCAGTACTTC	CSASVFPREGLSYEQYF
TRBV5-1	NA	NA	14	TRBJ1-2	TGCGCCAGCAGCTTGGGCAGGCCGAACTATGGCTACACCTTC	CASSLGRPNYGYTF
TRBV5-8	TRBD1	NA	17	TRBJ1-1	TGTGCCAGCAGCGTCCGCGGCAGGGGGCCTAGAGACACTGAAGCTTTCTTT	CASSVRGRGPRDTEAFF
TRBV19	TRBD1	NA	17	TRBJ1-6	TGTGCCAGTAGTGCAGTGACAGGGAACGCCTATAATTCACCCCTCCACTTT	CASSAVTGNAYNSPLHF
TRBV11-3	NA	NA	12	TRBJ2-7	TGTGCCAGCAGCTTGGGAGCCTACGAGCAGTACTTC	CASSLGAYEQYF
TRBV11-2	TRBD2	NA	16	TRBJ2-5	TGTGCCAGCAGCTACACGGCTAGCGGGAGAAGAGAGACCCAGTACTTC	CASSYTASGRRETQYF
TRBV27	TRBD2	NA	15	TRBJ2-1	TGTGCCAGCAGACTACTAGCGGGAGATTCCCATGAGCAGTTCTTC	CASRLLAGDSHEQFF
TRBV3-1/TRBV3-2	NA	NA	16	TRBJ1-1	TGTGCCAGCAGCCAAGATTTCCAGGGGTTATTGACTGAAGCTTTCTTT	CASSQDFQGLLTEAFF
TRBV5-1	TRBD1	once	13	TRBJ2-1	TGCGCCAGCAGCTTCACAGGGGACAATGAGCAGTTCTTC	CASSFTGDNEQFF
TRBV7-2	NA	NA	15	TRBJ2-3	TGTGCCAGCAGCTCCCGAGTGTGGAGCACAGATACGCAGTATTTT	CASSSRVWSTDTQYF
TRBV2	TRBD1	many	17	TRBJ2-7	TGTGCCAGCAGTGAAGCGCTTCAGGCAGGGGGCCTATACGAGCAGTACTTC	CASSEALQAGGLYEQYF
TRBV11-3	NA	NA	14	TRBJ2-7	TGTGCCAGCAGCTTAGATAACGTTAGGGGCGAGCAGTACTTC	CASSLDNVRGEQYF
TRBV19	NA	NA	15	TRBJ1-5	TGTGCCAGTAGTATCGACGGATTGAGGAATCAGCCCCAGCATTTT	CASSIDGLRNQPQHF
TRBV10-3	TRBD2	NA	15	TRBJ2-3	TGTGCCATCAGTGCCCTAGCGGGAAGCACAGATACGCAGTATTTT	CAISALAGSTDTQYF
TRBV19	TRBD1	NA	15	TRBJ1-6	TGTGCCAGTAGTGTGGGGACAGGGTCGGGGTCACCCCTCCACTTT	CASSVGTGSGSPLHF
TRBV10-3	NA	NA	13	TRBJ2-2	TGTGCCATCGGGGCAGTGAACACCGGGGAGCTGTTTTTT	CAIGAVNTGELFF
TRBV20-1	TRBD2	NA	17	TRBJ2-1	TGCAGTGCTAGTCACCGTTCAAGCGGGAGGCCCTACAATGAGCAGTTCTTC	CSASHRSSGRPYNEQFF
TRBV10-3	NA	NA	14	TRBJ2-7	TGTGCCATCAGTGAAACGGGGACTGGGTACGAGCAGTACTTC	CAISETGTGYEQYF
TRBV9	TRBD1	once	15	TRBJ2-7	TGTGCCAGCAGCGTAGATATGGGACAGAATTACGAGCAGTACTTC	CASSVDMGQNYEQYF
TRBV2	NA	few	15	TRBJ1-6	TGTGCCAGCCTTTGGGACACCCTCTATAATTCACCCCTCCACTTT	CASLWDTLYNSPLHF
TRBV19	TRBD1	NA	17	TRBJ1-3	TGTGCCAGTAGTCTACAACCCGGGACAGGGTCCGGAAACACCATATATTTT	CASSLQPGTGSGNTIYF
TRBV7-8	NA	NA	15	TRBJ1-3	TGTGCCAGCAGCCCAGACAGGATCTCTGGAAACACCATATATTTT	CASSPDRISGNTIYF
TRBV21-1	NA	few	21	TRBJ1-4	TGTGCCAGCAGCAAAACCGACGTAACAGGGGTGAAAGATGTTATAGGTGAAAAACTGTTTTTT	CASSKTDVTGVKDVIGEKLFF
TRBV15	NA	NA	19	TRBJ2-1	TGTGCCACCAGCAGTGCCCCGCACCTTACAGGGACCGTTTGGAATGAGCAGTTCTTC	CATSSAPHLTGTVWNEQFF
TRBV7-9	NA	NA	14	TRBJ2-1	TGTGCCAGCAGCGCCATAATCCTAGCTACCGAGCAGTTCTTC	CASSAIILATEQFF
TRBV10-3	TRBD2	NA	15	TRBJ2-3	TGTGCCATCAGTGACGTGGGACTAGCGGGAGATACGCAGTATTTT	CAISDVGLAGDTQYF
TRBV9	TRBD2	NA	18	TRBJ2-1	TGTGCCAGCAGCGTAGGGTTATGGGGTCTAGCGGGAGACGGTGAGCAGTTCTTC	CASSVGLWGLAGDGEQFF
TRBV5-1	TRBD2	once	19	TRBJ2-2	TGCGCCAGCAGCAAGTCGGCCACTAGCGGGAGGGTAGGCACCGGGGAGCTGTTTTTT	CASSKSATSGRVGTGELFF
TRBV2	TRBD2	NA	13	TRBJ2-7	TGTGCCAGCTCCGGGGGGACCCCTAGGGAGCAGTACTTC	CASSGGTPREQYF
TRBV3-1/TRBV3-2	NA	NA	16	TRBJ2-6	TGTGCCAGCAGCCAATTCAACTTGAGGGGGGCCAACGTCCTGACTTTC	CASSQFNLRGANVLTF
TRBV28	NA	NA	12	TRBJ1-2	TGTGCCAGCAGTTTAAGTAGCTATGGCTACACCTTC	CASSLSSYGYTF
TRBV27	NA	NA	15	TRBJ1-2	TGTGCCAGCAGCCTAGAACCGGCAGCTATCTATGGCTACACCTTC	CASSLEPAAIYGYTF
TRBV4-1	NA	NA	17	TRBJ1-1	TGCGCCAGCAGCTACAATACGGGGGGTAGGGCGTACACTGAAGCTTTCTTT	CASSYNTGGRAYTEAFF
TRBV19	NA	NA	14	TRBJ1-5	TGTGCCAGTAGTATCTTAGGGGCCGACAAAGCCCAGCATTTT	CASSILGADKAQHF
TRBV7-9	TRBD2	NA	16	TRBJ2-1	TGTGCCAGCAGCTCGCCGCCGGGGCTAGCGGGAGACGAGCAGTTCTTC	CASSSPPGLAGDEQFF
TRBV19	TRBD1	NA	15	TRBJ1-2	TGTGCCAGTAGTTTTCGACAGGGTCGTAACTATGGCTACACCTTC	CASSFRQGRNYGYTF
TRBV7-2	TRBD2	NA	14	TRBJ2-3	TGTGCCAGCAGCTTAGTGGCCACTAGCGGTACGCAGTATTTT	CASSLVATSGTQYF
TRBV5-4	NA	NA	14	TRBJ1-2	TGTGCCAGCAGCCTCCAACAGGGATTAAATGGCTACACCTTC	CASSLQQGLNGYTF
TRBV6-5	NA	NA	15	TRBJ2-7	TGTGCCAGCAGTTACCTGGACAGGGAGGGCTACGAGCAGTACTTC	CASSYLDREGYEQYF
TRBV3-1/TRBV3-2	TRBD1	NA	15	TRBJ2-1	TGTGCCAGCAGCCCCCCCCGGACAGGCTACAATGAGCAGTTCTTC	CASSPPRTGYNEQFF
TRBV27	TRBD2	once	15	TRBJ2-7	TGTGCCAGCAGTTCCGGGGGCGAAAGACTAGCGGAGCAGTACTTC	CASSSGGERLAEQYF
TRBV28	NA	NA	11	TRBJ2-7	TGTGCCAGCAGCTCTCCCTACGAGCAGTACTTC	CASSSPYEQYF
TRBV11-2	NA	NA	14	TRBJ2-3	TGTGCCAGCAGCCCCGCACGAGTCACAGATACGCAGTATTTT	CASSPARVTDTQYF
TRBV10-2	TRBD1	NA	15	TRBJ2-7	TGCGCCAGCAGAGAGGCGGGGACAGGGGACTACGAGCAGTACTTC	CASREAGTGDYEQYF
TRBV7-9	TRBD2	once	14	TRBJ2-5	TGTGCCAGCAGCCCTCGGACTAGCCCAGAGACCCAGTACTTC	CASSPRTSPETQYF
TRBV30	TRBD2	NA	13	TRBJ2-7	TGTGCCTGGGATAGCGGGAGCTCATACGAGCAGTACTTC	CAWDSGSSYEQYF
TRBV6-5	NA	NA	13	TRBJ2-3	TGTGCCAGCAGTTATCGAGGGACAGATACGCAGTATTTT	CASSYRGTDTQYF
TRBV7-8	NA	NA	14	TRBJ2-7	TGTGCCAGCAGCTTAATAGTGTCATCTGACGAGCAGTACTTC	CASSLIVSSDEQYF
TRBV5-1	NA	NA	14	TRBJ2-5	TGCGCCAGCAGCGCCACTACCAACCAAGAGACCCAGTACTTC	CASSATTNQETQYF
TRBV18	NA	NA	13	TRBJ2-6	TGTGCCAGCTCACCCTTCGGGGCCAACGTCCTGACTTTC	CASSPFGANVLTF
TRBV14	NA	NA	13	TRBJ1-1	TGTGCCAGCAGCCAAATACTAAGCACTGAAGCTTTCTTT	CASSQILSTEAFF